The 2 T cell receptor beta chains in this list originate from one sample, sequenced in a study of OX40 agonist ivuxolimab in advanced cancers. Sequencing used immunoSEQ multiplex PCR; TCRdb keeps in-frame clones, though not all of them. Among about 58,000 clones, approximately 90% were seen once, and the ten largest hold around 1.8%. Sequencing used CD4+ or CD8+ T cells sorted from blood, obtained in a trial of the OX40 agonist ivuxolimab. The receptors shown here come from an adult with an advanced solid tumor such as melanoma, head and neck, liver or kidney cancer.

The rearrangement joins TRBV10-3 to TRBJ2-5, with 8 bases matching TRBD1. Trimming removed 6 bases from V and 5 bases from J; junction bases left unmatched: 8. Germline CDR1 ENHRY, CDR2 SYGVKD. The CDR3 has 14 residues. The CDR3 coding sequence is TGTGCCATCAGCAAAGACAGGGGTTACGAGACCCAGTACTTC. As protein: CAISKDRGYETQYF.

The chain couples TRBV4-1 to TRBJ2-1; no reliable D call. V lost 2 bases, J lost 2 bases, and 13 bases lay in between. Germline CDR1 is MGHRA and CDR2 is YSYEKL. The CDR3 spans 16 residues. CDR3 residues: CASSQTWSHPYNEQFF. Written as DNA, the CDR3 is TGCGCCAGCAGCCAAACTTGGTCCCACCCCTACAATGAGCAGTTCTTC.